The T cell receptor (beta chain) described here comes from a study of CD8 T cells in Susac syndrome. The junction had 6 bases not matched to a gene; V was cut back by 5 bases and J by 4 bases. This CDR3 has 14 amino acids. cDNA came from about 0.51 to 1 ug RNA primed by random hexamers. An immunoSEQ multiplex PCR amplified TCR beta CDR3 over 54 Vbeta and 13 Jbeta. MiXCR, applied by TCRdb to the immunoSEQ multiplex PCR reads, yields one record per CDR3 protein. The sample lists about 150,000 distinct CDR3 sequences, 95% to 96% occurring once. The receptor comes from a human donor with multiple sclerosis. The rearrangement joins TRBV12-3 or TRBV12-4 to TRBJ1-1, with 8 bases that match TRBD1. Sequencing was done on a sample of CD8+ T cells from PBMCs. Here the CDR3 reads CASSLQGVATEAFF. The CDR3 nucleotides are TGTGCCAGCAGTCTACAGGGGGTAGCCACTGAAGCTTTCTTT.